The following is a T cell receptor (beta chain) sequence with its context. This sample was included in a study of T cells expressing NK-cell markers. Study-level background: Beta-chain profiling covered CD3+CD56+NKG2C+, CD3+CD56+NKG2C- and CD3+CD56-NKG2C+ sorted subsets. Among the eight sequenced donors, seven tested HCMV-seropositive and one tested seronegative.

TCRdb re-analyzed the 5' RACE reads; it lists each CDR3 protein once, without DNA. Its clone listing holds approximately 150,000 distinct CDR3 sequences. There are 14 residues in the CDR3. Germline V gene data show CDR1 as SGHDT and CDR2 as YYEEEE. What was sequenced was blood T cells: a sorted CD56 or NKG2C T cell subset, CD4+ or CD8+ T cells, or bulk PBMC T cells (not recorded which). The TCR comes from a man between 18 and 35 years old in good health. This chain links TRBV5-6 with TRBJ2-7. The chain's CDR3 is CASSLGGRAYEQYF.